These T cell receptor beta chains were read from a single sample in a study of T cell changes during pregnancy in multiple sclerosis. The assay was immunoSEQ multiplex PCR, and TCRdb's table has in-frame clones only and misses some. The sample lists around 72,000 clones, roughly nine tenths seen once, with roughly 0.7% in the top ten. Sequences were derived from peripheral blood, sampled in the third trimester of pregnancy. These receptors were obtained from a female donor in good health, enrolled as a control in a pregnancy study. Both conserved end residues are part of each CDR3.

V gene	J gene	CDR3 protein
TRBV7-2	TRBJ1-6	CASAPLLGQNSPLHF
TRBV4-1	TRBJ1-6	CASSQDWQGPTSPLHF
TRBV2	TRBJ1-2	CASSVGVGITGGGYTF
TRBV7-6	TRBJ1-3	CASSLRTPTSGNTIYF
TRBV4-1	TRBJ2-2	CASSQDRGAGGYTGELFF
TRBV5-4	TRBJ2-7	CASSATRGTSGYEQYF
TRBV27	TRBJ1-5	CATAGTGINQPQHF
TRBV15	TRBJ1-5	CATSSTGRSNQPQHF
TRBV5-1	TRBJ2-5	CASSLFASGREQETQYF
TRBV19	TRBJ2-3	CASSDAGRLTDTQYF
TRBV7-9	TRBJ2-5	CASSLYGGQETQYF
TRBV19	TRBJ1-2	CASSIPDRVYGYTF
TRBV6-1	TRBJ1-1	CASGLSYMNTEAFF
TRBV25-1	TRBJ2-7	CASTGRGSRTSYEQYF
TRBV7-2	TRBJ1-4	CASSFRLEAGISDEKLFF
TRBV4-3	TRBJ2-5	CASSLMRGTSGETQYF
TRBV9	TRBJ2-7	CASSVGRTDTYEQYF
TRBV4-3	TRBJ2-7	CASSLDVYGSGIGRYEQYF
TRBV5-4	TRBJ1-1	CASSLALTGTGGAFF
TRBV6-5	TRBJ1-2	CASSRGTANYGYTF
TRBV4-2	TRBJ2-1	CASSQRGQGLGDNEQFF
TRBV6-1	TRBJ2-7	CASRGDRGSSYEQYF
TRBV11-2	TRBJ2-3	CASSLGYRGEDTDTQYF
TRBV6-6	TRBJ2-2	CATGTGGNTGELFF
TRBV28	TRBJ2-3	CASSAAEEGITDTQYF
TRBV5-1	TRBJ2-5	CASSWTSSEETQYF
TRBV6-5	TRBJ2-7	CASSLGAQAGDEQYF
TRBV5-4	TRBJ2-1	CASSLALTSGAVYNEQFF
TRBV19	TRBJ1-1	CASRESLNTEAFF
TRBV5-1	TRBJ2-3	CASSSWTGGGADTQYF
TRBV20-1	TRBJ2-1	CSASNLEQFF
TRBV5-1	TRBJ1-3	CASSLGFSSGNTIYF
TRBV28	TRBJ2-7	CASSFIAGTPYEQYF
TRBV30	TRBJ1-6	CAWRRLSYNSPLHF
TRBV6-6	TRBJ1-5	CASSYSGGAGQPQHF
TRBV2	TRBJ2-1	CASSGVLGEQFF
TRBV6-1	TRBJ1-1	CASSDYNTEAFF
TRBV28	TRBJ2-7	CASREGSRSEQYF
TRBV27	TRBJ2-7	CASSLTGAAYEQYF
TRBV7-6	TRBJ2-1	CASSGSRTSGSSYNEQFF